Given below is one T cell receptor beta chain in context. The sample belongs to a study of beta chain features in type 1 diabetes. V was pared by 4 bases and J by 3 bases, with 12 bases between. CDR3 length equals 13 residues. Germline-derived CDR1 and CDR2 are SQVTM and ANQGSEA. What was sequenced were expressed TCRB transcripts, since all of the isolated RNA had been reverse transcribed. Data came from immunoSEQ multiplex PCR; TCRdb stores just in-frame clones and leaves some out. Among 200,000 to 250,000 clones listed, about 70% were seen once. The chain uses TRBV29-1 and TRBJ1-1, with D unresolved. The sample consisted of naive CD4+ T cells from blood. This TCR was sampled from a young man in good health. The DNA for the CDR3 is TGCAGCGTTGCGAAGGGCAAGGACACTGAAGCTTTCTTT. This codes for CSVAKGKDTEAFF.